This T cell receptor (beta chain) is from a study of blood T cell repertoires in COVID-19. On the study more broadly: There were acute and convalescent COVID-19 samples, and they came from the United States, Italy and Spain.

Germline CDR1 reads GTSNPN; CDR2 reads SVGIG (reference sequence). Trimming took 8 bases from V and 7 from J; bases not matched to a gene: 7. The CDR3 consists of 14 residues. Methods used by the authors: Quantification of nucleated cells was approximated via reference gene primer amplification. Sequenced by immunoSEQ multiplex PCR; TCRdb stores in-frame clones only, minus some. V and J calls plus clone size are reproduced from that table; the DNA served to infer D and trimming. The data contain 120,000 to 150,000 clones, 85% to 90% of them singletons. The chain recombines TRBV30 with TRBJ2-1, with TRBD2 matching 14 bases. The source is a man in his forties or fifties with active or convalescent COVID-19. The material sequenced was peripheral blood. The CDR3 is CAGTSGSTWNEQFF. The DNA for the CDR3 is TGTGCCGGGACTAGCGGGAGCACATGGAATGAGCAGTTCTTC.